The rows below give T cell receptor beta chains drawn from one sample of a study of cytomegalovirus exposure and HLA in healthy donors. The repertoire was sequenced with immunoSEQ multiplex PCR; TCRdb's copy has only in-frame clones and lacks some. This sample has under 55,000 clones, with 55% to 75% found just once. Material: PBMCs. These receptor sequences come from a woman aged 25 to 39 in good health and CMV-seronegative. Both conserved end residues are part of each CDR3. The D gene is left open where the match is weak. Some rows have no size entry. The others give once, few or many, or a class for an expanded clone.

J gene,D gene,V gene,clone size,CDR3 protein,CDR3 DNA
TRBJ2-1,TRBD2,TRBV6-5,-,CASTRLAGVVSEQFF,TGTGCCAGCACTAGACTAGCGGGAGTTGTAAGTGAGCAGTTCTTC
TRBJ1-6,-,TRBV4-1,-,CASSPDTSPNSPLHF,TGCGCCAGCAGCCCTGACACATCACCTAATTCACCCCTCCACTTT
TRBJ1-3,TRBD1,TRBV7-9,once,CASSWTGTSGNTIYF,TGTGCCAGCAGCTGGACAGGGACGTCTGGAAACACCATATATTTT
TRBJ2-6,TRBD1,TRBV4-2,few,CASSQAGGSGANVLTF,TGTGCCAGCAGCCAAGCAGGGGGCTCTGGGGCCAACGTCCTGACTTTC
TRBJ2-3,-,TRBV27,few,CASSFLVAGTDTQYF,TGTGCCAGCAGTTTTCTAGTAGCGGGCACAGATACGCAGTATTTT
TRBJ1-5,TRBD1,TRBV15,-,CATSSVGWTGASGSNQPQHF,TGTGCCACCAGCAGCGTCGGGTGGACAGGGGCATCTGGTAGCAATCAGCCCCAGCATTTT
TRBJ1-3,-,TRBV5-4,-,CASSLAPGSGNTIYF,TGTGCCAGCAGCTTGGCGCCGGGCTCTGGAAACACCATATATTTT
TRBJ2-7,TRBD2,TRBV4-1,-,CASSQDGLGAGEQYF,TGCGCCAGCAGCCAAGATGGACTAGGGGCGGGGGAGCAGTACTTC
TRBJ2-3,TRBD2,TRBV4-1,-,CASSQERGGSADTQYF,TGCGCCAGCAGCCAAGAACGGGGGGGATCCGCAGATACGCAGTATTTT
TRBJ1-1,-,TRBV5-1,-,CASSLDAGWNTEAFF,TGCGCCAGCAGCTTGGACGCTGGCTGGAACACTGAAGCTTTCTTT
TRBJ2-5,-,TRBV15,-,CATSRSAQETQYF,TGTGCCACCAGCAGAAGCGCCCAAGAGACCCAGTACTTC
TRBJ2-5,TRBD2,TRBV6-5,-,CASSSPGLALETQYF,TGTGCCAGCAGTTCACCGGGACTAGCATTAGAGACCCAGTACTTC
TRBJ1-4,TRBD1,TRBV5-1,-,CASSGTGQGEKLFF,TGCGCCAGCAGCGGGACAGGGCAGGGTGAAAAACTGTTTTTT
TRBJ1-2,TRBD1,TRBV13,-,CASSSSGTVYGYTF,TGTGCCAGCAGCTCTTCTGGGACAGTCTATGGCTACACCTTC
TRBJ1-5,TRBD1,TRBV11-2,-,CASSSGQGNQPQHF,TGTGCCAGCAGCTCCGGACAGGGGAATCAGCCCCAGCATTTT
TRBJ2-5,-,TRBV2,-,CASSQGLETQYF,TGTGCCAGCAGCCAGGGCCTTGAGACCCAGTACTTC
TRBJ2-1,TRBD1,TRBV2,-,CASSGGTGGNEQFF,TGTGCCAGCAGTGGAGGGACAGGGGGTAATGAGCAGTTCTTC
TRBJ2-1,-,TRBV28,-,CASSSPSYNEQFF,TGTGCCAGCAGTAGCCCATCGTACAATGAGCAGTTCTTC
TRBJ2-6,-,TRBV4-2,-,CASSQGRRGSGANVLTF,TGTGCCAGCAGCCAAGGGCGCAGAGGCTCTGGGGCCAACGTCCTGACTTTC
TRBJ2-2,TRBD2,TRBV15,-,CATSGGLAGSGELFF,TGTGCCACCAGCGGGGGACTAGCGGGGTCCGGGGAGCTGTTTTTT
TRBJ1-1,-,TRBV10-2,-,CASRQGTNTEAFF,TGCGCCAGCAGGCAGGGAACGAACACTGAAGCTTTCTTT
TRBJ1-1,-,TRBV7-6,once,CASSTTGMNTEAFF,TGTGCCAGCAGCACGACAGGAATGAACACTGAAGCTTTCTTT
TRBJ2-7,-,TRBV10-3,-,CAIGEVADYEQYF,TGTGCCATCGGGGAAGTAGCGGATTACGAGCAGTACTTC
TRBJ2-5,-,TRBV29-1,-,CSAATVQETQYF,TGCAGCGCCGCGACAGTCCAAGAGACCCAGTACTTC
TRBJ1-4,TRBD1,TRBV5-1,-,CASSLNRGSEKLFF,TGCGCCAGCAGCTTGAACAGGGGGAGTGAAAAACTGTTTTTT
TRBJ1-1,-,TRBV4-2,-,CASSQGTQGNTEAFF,TGTGCCAGCAGCCAAGGAACACAGGGGAACACTGAAGCTTTCTTT
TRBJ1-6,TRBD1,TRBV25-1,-,CASSESVPGGNSPLHF,TGTGCCAGCAGTGAATCGGTCCCAGGGGGCAATTCACCCCTCCACTTT
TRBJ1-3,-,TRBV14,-,CASSLRAYRSGNTIYF,TGTGCCAGCAGCCTGAGGGCATACCGCTCTGGAAACACCATATATTTT
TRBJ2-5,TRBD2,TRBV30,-,CAWSVGLAGGRAETQYF,TGTGCCTGGAGTGTAGGGCTAGCGGGGGGCCGGGCCGAGACCCAGTACTTC
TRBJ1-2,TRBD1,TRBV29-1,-,CSVSGQGYGYTF,TGCAGCGTCTCGGGACAGGGGTATGGCTACACCTTC
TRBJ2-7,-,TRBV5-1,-,CASSLDGSSYEQYF,TGCGCCAGCAGCTTGGATGGCAGTTCCTACGAGCAGTACTTC
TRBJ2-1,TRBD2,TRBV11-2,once,CASSGGLDEQFF,TGTGCCAGCAGCGGGGGACTAGATGAGCAGTTCTTC
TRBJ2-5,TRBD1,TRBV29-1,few,CSVGDRGPLETQYF,TGCAGCGTTGGGGACAGGGGGCCGCTGGAGACCCAGTACTTC
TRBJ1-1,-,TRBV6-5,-,CASSAQGNTEAFF,TGTGCCAGCAGTGCACAGGGCAACACTGAAGCTTTCTTT
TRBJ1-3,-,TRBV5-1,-,CASSLADGGNTIYF,TGCGCCAGCAGCTTGGCCGACGGAGGGAACACCATATATTTT
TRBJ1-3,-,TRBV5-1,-,CASSLGSGPYSGNTIYF,TGCGCCAGCAGCTTGGGAAGCGGGCCTTACTCTGGAAACACCATATATTTT
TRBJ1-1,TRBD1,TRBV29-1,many,CSVPPRGESTEAFF,TGCAGCGTCCCCCCCAGGGGGGAGAGCACTGAAGCTTTCTTT
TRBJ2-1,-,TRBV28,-,CASRPQLRYNEQFF,TGTGCCAGCAGACCCCAATTGAGGTACAATGAGCAGTTCTTC
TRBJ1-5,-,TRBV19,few,CASSMSGDNQPQHF,TGTGCCAGTAGTATGTCCGGAGACAATCAGCCCCAGCATTTT
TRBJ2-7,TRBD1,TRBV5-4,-,CASSSGQFDEQYF,TGTGCCAGCAGCTCGGGACAGTTTGATGAGCAGTACTTC
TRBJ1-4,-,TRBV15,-,CATSRKGVNEKLFF,TGTGCCACCAGCAGAAAAGGGGTCAATGAAAAACTGTTTTTT
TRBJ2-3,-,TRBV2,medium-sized,CASSESTGFTDTQYF,TGTGCCAGCAGTGAATCGACAGGATTCACAGATACGCAGTATTTT
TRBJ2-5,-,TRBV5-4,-,CASSLKLQEETQYF,TGTGCCAGCAGCTTGAAACTTCAGGAAGAGACCCAGTACTTC
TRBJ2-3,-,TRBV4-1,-,CASSRASVTDTQYF,TGCGCCAGCAGCCGGGCTAGCGTCACAGATACGCAGTATTTT
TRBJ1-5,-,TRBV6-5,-,CASSPTGNQPQHF,TGTGCCAGCAGTCCCACGGGCAATCAGCCCCAGCATTTT
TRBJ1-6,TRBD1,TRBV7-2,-,CASSPDPGGNSPLHF,TGTGCCAGCAGCCCCGATCCAGGGGGCAATTCACCCCTCCACTTT
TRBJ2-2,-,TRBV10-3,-,CAIKGRQDTGELFF,TGTGCCATAAAGGGGAGGCAAGACACCGGGGAGCTGTTTTTT
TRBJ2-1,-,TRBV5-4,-,CASSLAGNSYNEQFF,TGTGCCAGCAGCTTGGCGGGGAACTCCTACAATGAGCAGTTCTTC
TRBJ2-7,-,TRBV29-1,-,CSVGRQRSYEQYF,TGCAGCGTTGGGCGGCAGCGAAGCTACGAGCAGTACTTC
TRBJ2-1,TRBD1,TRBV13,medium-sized,CASSLNDRGTEQFF,TGTGCCAGCAGCTTAAATGACAGGGGTACTGAGCAGTTCTTC
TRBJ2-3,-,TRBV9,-,CASSRSAVSDSTDTQYF,TGTGCCAGCAGTCGTAGCGCCGTCAGTGATAGCACAGATACGCAGTATTTT
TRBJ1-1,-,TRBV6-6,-,CASSYDRMNTEAFF,TGTGCCAGCAGTTACGACAGAATGAACACTGAAGCTTTCTTT
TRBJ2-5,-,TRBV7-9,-,CASSLVGVLETQYF,TGTGCCAGCAGCTTAGTAGGAGTTTTGGAGACCCAGTACTTC
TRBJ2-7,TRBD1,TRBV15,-,CATSSIDPGQGSYEQYF,TGTGCCACCAGCAGCATAGACCCGGGACAGGGGTCCTACGAGCAGTACTTC